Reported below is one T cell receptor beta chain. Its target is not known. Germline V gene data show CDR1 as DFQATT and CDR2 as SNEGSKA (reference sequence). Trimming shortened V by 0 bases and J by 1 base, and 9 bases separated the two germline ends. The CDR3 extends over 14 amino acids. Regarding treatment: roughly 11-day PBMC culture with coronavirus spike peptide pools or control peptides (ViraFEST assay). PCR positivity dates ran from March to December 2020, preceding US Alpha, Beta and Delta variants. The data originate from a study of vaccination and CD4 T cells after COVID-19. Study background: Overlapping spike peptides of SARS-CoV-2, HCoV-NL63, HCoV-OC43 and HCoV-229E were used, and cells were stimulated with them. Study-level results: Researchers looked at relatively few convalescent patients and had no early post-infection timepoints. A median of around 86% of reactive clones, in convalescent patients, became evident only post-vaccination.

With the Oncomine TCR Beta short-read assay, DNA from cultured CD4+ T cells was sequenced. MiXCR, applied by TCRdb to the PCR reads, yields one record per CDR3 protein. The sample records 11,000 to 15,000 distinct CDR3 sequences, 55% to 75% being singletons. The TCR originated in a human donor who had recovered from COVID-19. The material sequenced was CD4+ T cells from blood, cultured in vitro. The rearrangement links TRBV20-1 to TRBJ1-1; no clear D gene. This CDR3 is CSARDLGSNTEAFF. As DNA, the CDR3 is TGCAGTGCTAGAGATTTGGGGTCGAACACTGAAGCTTTCTTT.